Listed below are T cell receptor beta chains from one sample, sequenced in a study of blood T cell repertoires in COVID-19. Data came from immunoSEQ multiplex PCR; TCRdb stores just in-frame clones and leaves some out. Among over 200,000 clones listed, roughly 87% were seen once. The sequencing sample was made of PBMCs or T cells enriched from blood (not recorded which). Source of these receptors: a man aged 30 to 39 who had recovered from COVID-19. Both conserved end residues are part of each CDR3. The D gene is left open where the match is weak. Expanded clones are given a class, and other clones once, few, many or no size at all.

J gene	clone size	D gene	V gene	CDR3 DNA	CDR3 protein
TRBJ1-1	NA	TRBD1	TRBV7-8	TGTGCCAGCAGTCCCCGGATGGGACAGGGGGGGAACACTGAAGCTTTCTTT	CASSPRMGQGGNTEAFF
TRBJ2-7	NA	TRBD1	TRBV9	TGTGCCAGCAGCCCCTGGACAGGGGACTACGAGCAGTACTTC	CASSPWTGDYEQYF
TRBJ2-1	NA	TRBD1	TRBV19	TGTGCCAGTAGTGAGACAGGGGGTAGGGTTAATGAGCAGTTCTTC	CASSETGGRVNEQFF
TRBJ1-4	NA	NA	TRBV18	TGTGCCAGCTCACCATTAAACAGACCACCAGAAAAACTGTTTTTT	CASSPLNRPPEKLFF
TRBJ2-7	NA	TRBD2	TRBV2	TGTGCCAGCAGTGACCCCTTTGGGGGGGGACCTGTATACGAGCAGTACTTC	CASSDPFGGGPVYEQYF
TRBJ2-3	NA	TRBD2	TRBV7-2	TGTGCCAGCAGTATGACTAGCGGGGGGACCACAGATACGCAGTATTTT	CASSMTSGGTTDTQYF
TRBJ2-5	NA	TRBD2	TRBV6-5	TGTGCCAGCAGGGTGGTGGGGGGGAAAGAGACCCAGTACTTC	CASRVVGGKETQYF
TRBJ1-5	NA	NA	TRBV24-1	TGTGCCACCAGTGATTTGGGACATCCAAATCAGCCCCAGCATTTT	CATSDLGHPNQPQHF
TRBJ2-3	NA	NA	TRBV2	TGTGCCAGCAGTGACCGGGGGGCGGGACAGTATTTT	CASSDRGAGQYF
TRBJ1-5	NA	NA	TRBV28	TGTGCCAGCAGTTTCCACGACAGGATCCATCAGCCCCAGCATTTT	CASSFHDRIHQPQHF
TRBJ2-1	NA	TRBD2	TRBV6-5	TGTGCCAGCAGTTACGATGCGGGGGTGGGGAATGAGCAGTTCTTC	CASSYDAGVGNEQFF
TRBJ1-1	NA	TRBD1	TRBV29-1	TGCAGCGCCCGACAGGGGGGGAACACTGAAGCTTTCTTT	CSARQGGNTEAFF
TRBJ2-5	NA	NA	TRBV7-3	TGTGCCAGCAGCTTAAACTCCGGGAGTCGAGAGACCCAGTACTTC	CASSLNSGSRETQYF
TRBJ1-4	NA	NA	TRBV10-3	TGTGCCATCAGGGGAACCGGGGCTAATGAAAAACTGTTTTTT	CAIRGTGANEKLFF
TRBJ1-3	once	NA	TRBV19	TGTGCCAGTACCGGTAGCCGCTCTGGAAACACCATATATTTT	CASTGSRSGNTIYF
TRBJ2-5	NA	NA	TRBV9	TGTGCCAGCAGCGTAGGGGTGGGGCCCCAAGAGACCCAGTACTTC	CASSVGVGPQETQYF
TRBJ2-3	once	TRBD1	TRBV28	TGTGCCAGCAGTCCCCGACAGGGCAGAGGACCAGATACGCAGTATTTT	CASSPRQGRGPDTQYF
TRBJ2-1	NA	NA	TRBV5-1	TGCGCCAGCAGCTTGGAGGCAGGCTACAATGAGCAGTTCTTC	CASSLEAGYNEQFF
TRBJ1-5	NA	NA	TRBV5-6	TGTGCCAGCAGCTCGCGCAGGGTTGGCAATCAGCCCCAGCATTTT	CASSSRRVGNQPQHF
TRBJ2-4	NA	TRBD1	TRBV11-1	TGTGCCAGCAGCTTAGACCCAGGGGGCAACATTCAGTACTTC	CASSLDPGGNIQYF
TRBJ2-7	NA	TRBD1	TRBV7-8	TGTGCCAGCAGCTTAGCGGGTAGAGAGACAGGGTGGTTCGAGCAGTACTTC	CASSLAGRETGWFEQYF
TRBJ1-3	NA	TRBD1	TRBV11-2	TGTGCCAGCAGCGTAACAGGGGAGGCTGGAAACACCATATATTTT	CASSVTGEAGNTIYF
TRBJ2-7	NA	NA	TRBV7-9	TGTGCCAGCAGCTCACAGGGTCTCTACGAGCAGTACTTC	CASSSQGLYEQYF
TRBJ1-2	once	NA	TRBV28	TGTGCCAGCAGTCTCCCACAGACTAGCTATGGCTACACCTTC	CASSLPQTSYGYTF
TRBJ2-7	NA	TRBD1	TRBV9	TGTGCCAGCAGCTCCCGGACAGGGACCTACGAGCAGTACTTC	CASSSRTGTYEQYF